A single sample gave rise to the 2 T cell receptor beta chains below, sequenced in a study of spatial heterogeneity in lung cancer. TCRdb passed the 5' RACE reads through MiXCR, listing each CDR3 protein once. In the table there are under 100,000 distinct CDR3 sequences, around 10% of which are singletons. The time point denotes: sample taken at primary tumor resection. Whole RNA was taken from tumor, nontumor lung or frozen PBMC; it was then sequenced unsorted. The sequenced sample was PBMCs, obtained at surgery. These receptors came from a male donor with early-stage non-small cell lung cancer.

V gene TRBV5-1 combines with J gene TRBJ2-5; 12 bases map to TRBD2. The CDR3 covers 14 residues. V dropped 5 bases and J dropped 5; count of bases not matched to a gene: 4. Germline CDR1 is SGHRS and CDR2 is YFSETQ. In nucleotides, the CDR3 is TGCGCCAGCAGGACTAGCGGGAGTATTGAGACCCAGTACTTC. This codes for CASRTSGSIETQYF.

The genes are TRBV28 and TRBJ1-2; D perhaps matches TRBD1 (5 bases). The CDR3 is 13 amino acids. Trimming took off 5 bases at V and 2 bases at J, with 9 bases between the two ends. Germline-derived CDR1 and CDR2 are MDHEN and SYDVKM. The CDR3 region is CASSLRVNYGYTF. In DNA form, the CDR3 reads TGTGCCAGCAGTCTCAGGGTGAACTATGGCTACACCTTC.